This T cell receptor beta chain was recovered during a study of human T cells and chemical hapten exposure. Background on the study: Patients having alopecia areata, totalis or universalis were mostly female.

The CDR3 is made up of 16 amino acids. With 4 bases clipped from V and 8 bases from J, the junction kept 7 bases outside the gene matches. Unique molecular identifiers were affixed to discrete cDNA molecules within the library. MiXCR, applied by TCRdb to the RACE reads, yields one record per CDR3 protein. The table has 96,000 or so distinct CDR3 sequences, approximately 8.6% seen once. Time point in this sample: patch test 2, 6 weeks after DPC sensitization. Treatment meaning: therapeutic diphenylcyclopropenone sensitization with weekly scalp DPC. The sequencing used whole blood, collected in connection with sensitization to the hapten diphenylcyclopropenone (DPC). The sequence derives from a woman between 40 and 55 years old with alopecia areata. Some clones in this sample may be carry-over from other donors' samples. The chain is built from TRBV12-3 or TRBV12-4 and TRBJ2-1, with 14 bases fitting TRBD2. The CDR3 here is CASSSAEGLAGDEQFF. The DNA of the CDR3 is TGTGCCAGCAGTTCCGCTGAGGGACTAGCGGGAGATGAGCAGTTCTTC.